A selection of T cell receptor beta chains follows, all from one sample in a study of radiotherapy plus CTLA-4 blockade in lung cancer. TCRdb's table, derived via immunoSEQ multiplex PCR, lists solely in-frame clones and lacks some. The sample has 100,000 to 150,000 clones, 90% seen once. The sample here was peripheral blood, taken from a patient treated with radiotherapy plus ipilimumab. These receptor sequences come from a human donor with non-small cell lung cancer that progressed on radiotherapy plus ipilimumab. Each CDR3 is given without its conserved first and last residue.

V: TRBV11-2; J: TRBJ2-2; CDR3: ASSKAGVNTGELF
V: TRBV21-1; J: TRBJ1-4; CDR3: ASSKETIPGQGRNEKLF
V: TRBV9; J: TRBJ1-2; CDR3: ASSVDWNYGYT
V: TRBV7-9; J: TRBJ2-2; CDR3: ASSLGQTGTTSPGELF
V: TRBV5-1; J: TRBJ2-7; CDR3: ASSRAHGANLHEQY
V: TRBV19; J: TRBJ1-1; CDR3: ASSVIAGTGMKTEAF
V: TRBV6-6; J: TRBJ1-2; CDR3: ASSNSPGDGYT
V: TRBV7-2; J: TRBJ2-1; CDR3: ASSPSGGSYNEQF
V: TRBV29-1; J: TRBJ2-7; CDR3: SVAGTGKTYEQY
V: TRBV12-2; J: TRBJ2-3; CDR3: ASRFRLPKGTDTQY
V: TRBV5-6; J: TRBJ2-1; CDR3: ASSPSYNEQF
V: TRBV9; J: TRBJ2-6; CDR3: ASSGLGANVLT
V: TRBV7-9; J: TRBJ2-7; CDR3: ASGTNAYEQY
V: TRBV19; J: TRBJ2-2; CDR3: ASSTPGTSGAGELF
V: TRBV5-4; J: TRBJ2-3; CDR3: ASKTSGGSTDTQY